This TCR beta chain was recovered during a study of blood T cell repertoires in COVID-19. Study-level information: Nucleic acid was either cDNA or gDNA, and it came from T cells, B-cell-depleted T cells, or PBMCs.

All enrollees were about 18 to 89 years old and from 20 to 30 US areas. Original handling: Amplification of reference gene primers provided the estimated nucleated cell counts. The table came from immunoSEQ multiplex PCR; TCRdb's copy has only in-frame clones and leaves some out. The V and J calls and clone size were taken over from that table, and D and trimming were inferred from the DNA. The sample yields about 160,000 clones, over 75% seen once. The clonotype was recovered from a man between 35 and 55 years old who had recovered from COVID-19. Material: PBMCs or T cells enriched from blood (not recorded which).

In DNA form, the CDR3 reads TGTGCCAGCAGCTTAGGGCACACAGATACGCAGTATTTT. Amino acid sequence: CASSLGHTDTQYF. This rearrangement joins TRBV7-9 to TRBJ2-3, with D uncertain. The germline V gene encodes CDR1 SEHNR and CDR2 FQNEAQ (reference sequence). V was trimmed by 1 base and J by 2 bases, leaving 4 bases between them. The CDR3 spans 13 residues.